This TCR beta chain was observed in a study of blood T cell repertoires in COVID-19. Overall study context: Nucleic acid was either cDNA or gDNA, and it came from T cells, B-cell-depleted T cells, or PBMCs.

Germline V gene sequence: CDR1 MDHEN, CDR2 SYDVKM. The CDR3 covers 15 residues. V shed 7 bases and J shed 4 bases, with 19 bases lying between them. Methods used by the authors: Amplification of reference gene primers was used by the study to estimate nucleated cell counts. TCRdb's table, derived via immunoSEQ multiplex PCR, lists solely in-frame clones and lacks some. Clonal size and the V and J genes are those of that table, whereas D and trimming came from the DNA. This table has 250,000 or so clones, around 84% appearing once. This clone appeared once. This TCR was sampled from a woman aged 45-65 years who had recovered from COVID-19. Sample: PBMCs or T cells enriched from blood (not recorded which). The chain recombines TRBV28 with TRBJ1-2; D perhaps matches TRBD1 (6 bases). The CDR3 spells CASTPPGVRGYGYTF. In DNA, the CDR3 is TGTGCCAGCACCCCGCCAGGGGTTCGTGGCTATGGCTACACCTTC.